This TCR beta chain appears in the sequencing data of a study of molecular identifiers for immune sequencing clone quantification. This clonotype showed up just a few times. Germline CDR1 MGHDK, CDR2 SYGVNS. Trimming took off 6 bases at V and 3 bases at J, with 11 bases between the two ends. The CDR3 consists of 13 residues. TCRdb re-called the PCR reads with MiXCR, one entry per CDR3 protein. Counted here are a few hundred thousand distinct CDR3 sequences, about 21% occurring once; the ten biggest clones make up around 0.84%. The rearrangement joins TRBV25-1 to TRBJ1-2; D perhaps matches TRBD1 (6 bases). The clonotype originates from a human donor in good health. Some libraries in this study had Jurkat cell RNA spiked in. The material sequenced was naive CD8+ T cells from blood, with Jurkat cell RNA spiked in. Subset meaning: FACS-sorted CD8+CD4-CCR7+CD45RA+ naive T cells. The CDR3 loop is CASRGGLDYGYTF. In nucleotides, the CDR3 is TGTGCCAGCAGAGGGGGTTTGGACTATGGCTACACCTTC.